This passage covers 27 T cell receptor beta chains from one sample sequenced in a study of post-analysis software for immune sequencing data. General study results and limits: There were five TRBV segments more frequent in patients than controls, and TRBV5-6, TRBV5-1 and TRBV20-1 were among them.

No antigen is known for these receptors. cDNA libraries of TCR beta carried unique molecular identifiers. TCRdb reprocessed the PCR reads with MiXCR, giving one entry per CDR3 protein. Of some 240,000 distinct CDR3 sequences listed, 35% to 40% are singletons. Sequenced input: blood. The receptors stem from a girl between 5 and 17 years old with multiple sclerosis.

This clonotype was seen at least ten times. The chain couples TRBV9 to TRBJ1-5; tentative D call: TRBD1 (6 bases). Deletions cut 4 bases from V and 6 bases from J, with 17 bases between. In germline, CDR1 is SGDLS, CDR2 YYNGEE. CDR3 length: 15 amino acids. Written as DNA, the CDR3 is TGTGCCAGCAGCCCGAGCGGGGGGGCCGGTCAGCCCCAGCATTTT. Translation: CASSPSGGAGQPQHF.

This clonotype was seen at least ten times. The chain uses TRBV24-1 and TRBJ2-1, with 7 positions matching TRBD1. CDR3 length equals 15 residues. The V and J ends lost 3 bases and 4 bases, in that order; junction bases with no gene match: 5. From germline, CDR1 is KGHDR and CDR2 SFDVKD. Written as DNA, the CDR3 is TGTGCCACCAGTGATCACAGGGGACCATACAATGAGCAGTTCTTC. Protein sequence: CATSDHRGPYNEQFF.

In this sample, this clonotype turned up many times. The chain is built from TRBV3-1 and TRBJ2-5; TRBD2 matches at 10 bases. The CDR3 loop spans 16 amino acids. V lost 7 bases to trimming and J lost 4 bases; unmatched junction nucleotides: 12. Germline loops: CDR1 LGHDT, CDR2 YNNKEL (reference sequence). The CDR3 DNA reads TGTGCCAGCAATCGCATAGGGGTAGCGGGAGGAGAGACCCAGTACTTC. Protein sequence: CASNRIGVAGGETQYF.

A remark on this clonotype: A much larger clonotype is one base distant, so this may be a read error. V and J are TRBV5-1 and TRBJ2-5, with D hard to call. The V gene's germline CDR1 is SGHRS and CDR2 YFSETQ. CDR3 length: 13 residues. Trimming pared 0 bases from V and 11 bases from J, leaving 14 bases between. CDR3 coding DNA: TGCGCCAGCAGCTTGGCCTACACCAATGAGCAGTACTTC. Its protein is CASSLAYTNEQYF.

This clonotype was seen ten or more times. This sequence joins TRBV13 and TRBJ2-1; 14 bases line up with TRBD2. Germline V gives CDR1 PRHDT, CDR2 FYEKMQ (reference sequence). V gave up 3 bases and J gave up 9 bases; unmatched junction bases: 7. There are 16 residues in the CDR3. CDR3 DNA: TGTGCCAGCAGCTTGGGGACTAGCGGGAGCATGAGTGAGCAGTTCTTC. Residues: CASSLGTSGSMSEQFF.

This clonotype has a count of ten or more. The V call is TRBV4-1, the J call TRBJ2-7; the D is unclear. Between the trimmed V and J ends, which lost 3 bases and 0 bases, there was a span of 9 bases. This CDR3 has 14 residues. The germline V gene encodes CDR1 MGHRA and CDR2 YSYEKL. CDR3 sequence: CASSHPGRSYEQYF. CDR3 nucleotides: TGCGCCAGCAGCCACCCAGGTCGCTCCTACGAGCAGTACTTC.

This clonotype was recorded at least ten times. This chain uses TRBV4-1 with TRBJ2-3; D possibly corresponds to TRBD1 (5 bases). Germline CDR1 and CDR2: MGHRA and YSYEKL. The CDR3 is 13 amino acids. V gave up 5 bases and J gave up 5 bases, with 11 bases separating them. The CDR3 region is CASSTLQGDTQYF. The CDR3 DNA sequence: TGCGCCAGCAGCACTCTTCAGGGAGATACGCAGTATTTT.

The V gene is TRBV6-2 or TRBV6-3, the J gene TRBJ2-1, with 12 positions matching TRBD2. CDR3 length: 15 residues. Germline V gives CDR1 MNHEY, CDR2 SVGEGT. Losses at the gene ends were 5 bases for V and 3 bases for J; bases not matched to a gene: 2. The CDR3 protein is CASSTGLAGYNEQFF. In DNA, the CDR3 is TGTGCCAGCAGTACGGGACTAGCGGGCTACAATGAGCAGTTCTTC.

The sample holds many counts of this clonotype. The genes are TRBV20-1 and TRBJ2-1, with D unclear. This CDR3 contains 11 residues. Trimming pared 7 bases from V and 5 bases from J, leaving 9 bases between. CDR1 is DFQATT and CDR2 is SNEGSKA in the germline V gene (reference sequence). The CDR3: CSGSWNNEQFF. The CDR3 nucleotides are TGCAGTGGGTCATGGAACAATGAGCAGTTCTTC.

This clonotype has more than one count but fewer than ten. One end of the junction does not line up with germline, which may come from a read error. The chain joins TRBV5-1 to TRBJ1-2; TRBD1 might be the D (6 bases). CDR3 size: 15 residues. Germline V gives CDR1 SGHRS, CDR2 YFSETQ. The CDR3 nucleotides read TGCGCCAGCAGCTTAACCGCAGGGGCTAACTATGGCCACACCTTC. Translating it yields CASSLTAGANYGHTF.

This clonotype was picked up one time. The chain joins TRBV6-2 or TRBV6-3 to TRBJ2-7; TRBD2 aligns across 9 bases. Per germline, CDR1 MNHEY and CDR2 SVGEGT. With 3 bases clipped from V and 1 base from J, the junction kept 19 bases outside the gene matches. This CDR3 spans 20 amino acids. CDR3 bases: TGTGCCAGCAGTTATGATGGAGTAGCGGGAGCCTTGGGTGGATCCTACGAGCAGTACTTC. It specifies CASSYDGVAGALGGSYEQYF.

The V and J genes are TRBV4-2 and TRBJ2-2; unclear D gene. Germline V gives CDR1 LGHNA, CDR2 YNFKEQ. CDR3 length: 14 residues. Trimming cost V 2 bases and J 4 bases, with 8 bases left between them. The CDR3 region has the DNA TGTGCCAGCAGCCAACAGGTCAGCACCGGGGAGCTGTTTTTT. Amino acid sequence: CASSQQVSTGELFF.

The rearrangement uses TRBV6-5 and TRBJ2-1, with D tentatively TRBD2 (5 bases). Germline V CDR1 and CDR2: MNHEY, SVGAGI. The germline V and J ends were trimmed by 2 bases and 5 bases, with 16 bases remaining between them. There are 16 residues in the CDR3. CDR3 sequence (DNA): TGTGCCAGCAGTTACGGGCCCCGACTATTTAACAATGAGCAGTTCTTC. The encoded protein is CASSYGPRLFNNEQFF.

The chain employs TRBV20-1 and TRBJ1-2; 12 positions agree with TRBD1. CDR3 length: 16 residues. Germline trimming cut 1 base from V and 5 bases from J; bases unmatched to any gene: 8. CDR1 DFQATT and CDR2 SNEGSKA come from the germline V gene (reference sequence). Here the CDR3 DNA reads TGCAGTGCTAGAGGGAAGGGACAGGGGGCTTGGTATGGCTACACCTTC. Translating it yields CSARGKGQGAWYGYTF.

This clonotype has a handful of counts. The rearrangement links TRBV29-1 to TRBJ2-7; D may correspond to TRBD1 or TRBD2 (7 bases each). Germline CDR1 reads SQVTM; CDR2 reads ANQGSEA. V gave up 4 bases and J gave up 3 bases, with 13 bases separating them. This CDR3 is built from 13 residues. CDR3 coding DNA: TGCAGCGTTGTCAGGGGGGGGAACTACGAGCAGTACTTC. Translation: CSVVRGGNYEQYF.

This clonotype was counted many times. The gene calls are TRBV20-1 and TRBJ1-2; maybe TRBD1 (6 bases). Looked up from germline, CDR1 is DFQATT and CDR2 is SNEGSKA (reference sequence). There are 12 residues in the CDR3. Trimming cost V 6 bases and J 4 bases, with 12 bases left between them. The DNA for the CDR3 is TGCAGTGCCCAAGACAGGTCCTATGGCTACACCTTC. Its translation is CSAQDRSYGYTF.

There are a few counts of this clonotype. The genes are TRBV7-8 and TRBJ2-2; tentative D call: TRBD1 (5 bases). Germline lookup yields CDR1 SGHVS and CDR2 FQNEAQ. Trimming took off 5 bases at V and 3 bases at J, with 10 bases between the two ends. The CDR3 consists of 14 residues. The CDR3 coding sequence is TGTGCCAGCAGCGCCCGACAGCACACCGGGGAGCTGTTTTTT. The encoded protein is CASSARQHTGELFF.

This clonotype was found many times. The chain employs TRBV12-3 or TRBV12-4 and TRBJ2-5; unclear D gene. The CDR3 runs 13 residues. V was pared by 3 bases and J by 4 bases, with 9 bases between. The CDR3 is CASSLGYLETQYF. The CDR3 bases are TGTGCCAGCAGTTTGGGCTATTTAGAGACCCAGTACTTC.

The chain combines TRBV12-3 or TRBV12-4 with TRBJ2-3, with 7 positions matching TRBD1. Germline trimming cut 5 bases from V and 4 bases from J; bases unmatched to any gene: 6. CDR3 length: 14 amino acids. CDR3 loop: CASSQTGTADTQYF. The CDR3 DNA follows: TGTGCCAGCAGTCAAACAGGGACAGCAGATACGCAGTATTTT.

Worth noting for this clonotype: One base away lies a much larger clone, so this may be a sequencing read error. The rearrangement joins TRBV20-1 to TRBJ1-2; maybe TRBD1 (5 bases). CDR1 is DFQATT and CDR2 is SNEGSKA in the germline V gene (reference sequence). This CDR3 has 13 amino acids. The CDR3 reads CSGVEDGGYGYTF. The DNA of the CDR3 is TGCAGCGGGGTGGAGGATGGGGGCTATGGCTACACCTTC.

About this clonotype itself: This may be a read error: a much more frequent sequence differs by one nucleotide. The DNA for the CDR3 is TGTGCCACCAGCCCTCAGACAGGTGCCTACGAGCAGTACTTC. Translated: CATSPQTGAYEQYF. The rearrangement links TRBV15 to TRBJ2-7, with D tentatively TRBD1 (6 bases). Germline-derived CDR1 and CDR2 are LNHNV and YYDKDF (reference sequence). The V and J ends lost 5 bases and 2 bases respectively, with 13 bases between them. This CDR3 comprises 14 residues. Full variable domain (outside the CDR3, taken from reference TRBV15 and TRBJ2-7): DAMVIQNPRYQVTQFGKPVTLSCSQTLNHNVMYWYQQKSSQAPKLLFHYYDKDFNNEADTPDNFQSRRPNTSFCFLDIRSPGLGDTAMYLCATSPQTGAYEQYFGPGTRLTVT.

This chain uses TRBV6-1 with TRBJ1-5; D possibly corresponds to TRBD1 (5 bases). Trimming removed 6 bases at V and 6 bases at J, with 12 bases between. Germline values: CDR1 MNHNS, CDR2 SASEGT. The CDR3 covers 13 residues. The DNA of the CDR3 is TGTGCCAGCAGACACCTAGGGGTTCAGCCCCAGCATTTT. It yields the protein CASRHLGVQPQHF.

This clonotype occurred many times. The rearrangement uses TRBV7-2 and TRBJ1-1; a weak D match, TRBD1 (6 bases). The germline gives CDR1 SGHTA, CDR2 FQGNSA. This CDR3 has 13 amino acids. V lost 6 bases and J lost 8, with 16 bases in between. CDR3 in DNA: TGTGCCAGCAGGACAACAGGGTCGGGGGAAGCTTTCTTT. Protein product: CASRTTGSGEAFF.

This clonotype came up a few times. The chain employs TRBV4-1 and TRBJ1-2; D ambiguous. Germline V gene sequence: CDR1 MGHRA, CDR2 YSYEKL. The V end was cut by 2 bases, the J end by 1 base, with 11 bases between. This CDR3 has 15 residues. The CDR3: CASSQIHGFNYGYTF. DNA for the CDR3: TGCGCCAGCAGCCAAATACACGGATTTAACTATGGCTACACCTTC.

At least ten counts were recorded for this clonotype. The chain recombines TRBV29-1 with TRBJ2-1, with 11 bases lining up with TRBD1. The CDR3 runs 12 residues. Germline CDR1 SQVTM, CDR2 ANQGSEA. In nucleotides, the CDR3 is TGCACCGGGACAGGGGGCTACAATGAGCAGTTCTTC. As protein: CTGTGGYNEQFF.

The DNA of the CDR3 is TGCGCCAGCAGCTTGGGCCCGACAGGAGCGATTACAACTAATGAAAAACTGTTTTTT. It yields the protein CASSLGPTGAITTNEKLFF. This chain uses TRBV5-1 with TRBJ1-4, with D maybe TRBD1 (6 bases). CDR3 size: 19 residues. Trimming left V 0 bases short and J 0 bases short, with 18 bases between. Germline assignment: CDR1 SGHRS and CDR2 YFSETQ.

This clonotype was picked up many times. The chain combines TRBV7-6 with TRBJ2-1; TRBD2 might be the D (5 bases). The CDR3 spans 16 residues. The V gene lost 1 base and the J gene lost 0 bases, with 10 bases spanning the gap. Germline CDR1 SGHVS, CDR2 FNYEAQ. The CDR3 here is CASSLEAGSSYNEQFF. CDR3 nucleotides: TGTGCCAGCAGCTTAGAGGCGGGCAGCTCCTACAATGAGCAGTTCTTC.